This is a list of T cell receptor beta chains from one sample in a study of T cells in Graves' hyperthyroidism and ophthalmopathy. TCRdb independently ran MiXCR on the multiplex PCR reads; one entry per CDR3 protein. The sample includes approximately 720,000 distinct CDR3 sequences, around a sixth of them seen just once. Sequencing was carried out using blood. These receptors were collected from a woman aged 45-65 years with Graves' hyperthyroidism that later progressed to Graves' ophthalmopathy. Each CDR3 is given with its conserved first and last residue. Each record gives: V gene, D gene, J gene, clone size, CDR3 protein, CDR3 DNA. A D gene is named only where the DNA matches it firmly. Not every row has a clone size; where given, it reads once, few, many or a size class.

V gene: TRBV29-1; D gene: NA; J gene: TRBJ2-2; clone size: few; CDR3 protein: CSVVEGGTNTGELFF; CDR3 DNA: TGCAGCGTTGTGGAGGGGGGAACTAACACCGGGGAGCTGTTTTTT
V gene: TRBV29-1; D gene: TRBD2; J gene: TRBJ2-5; clone size: NA; CDR3 protein: CSVEPGTSPQETQYF; CDR3 DNA: TGCAGCGTTGAGCCCGGGACTAGCCCACAAGAGACCCAGTACTTC
V gene: TRBV7-8; D gene: TRBD1; J gene: TRBJ2-7; clone size: many; CDR3 protein: CASSPRTGTYEQYF; CDR3 DNA: TGTGCCAGCAGCCCAAGGACAGGGACCTACGAGCAGTACTTC
V gene: TRBV3-1; D gene: TRBD2; J gene: TRBJ2-1; clone size: many; CDR3 protein: CASSPKGGGYSYNEQFF; CDR3 DNA: TGTGCCAGCAGCCCGAAGGGCGGGGGGTACTCCTACAATGAGCAGTTCTTC
V gene: TRBV3-1; D gene: NA; J gene: TRBJ1-2; clone size: NA; CDR3 protein: CASSQGSARNYGYTF; CDR3 DNA: TGTGCCAGCAGCCAAGGGTCTGCCAGAAACTATGGCTACACCTTC
V gene: TRBV19; D gene: TRBD1; J gene: TRBJ1-1; clone size: once; CDR3 protein: CASSKPTGTGGWGTEAFF; CDR3 DNA: TGTGCCAGTAGTAAACCAACCGGGACAGGGGGTTGGGGCACTGAAGCTTTCTTT
V gene: TRBV7-9; D gene: TRBD1; J gene: TRBJ2-7; clone size: many; CDR3 protein: CASSFGTGDGQYF; CDR3 DNA: TGTGCCAGCAGCTTCGGGACAGGGGACGGGCAGTACTTC
V gene: TRBV7-3; D gene: NA; J gene: TRBJ2-1; clone size: many; CDR3 protein: CASSLISGARSEQFF; CDR3 DNA: TGTGCCAGCAGCTTAATTTCAGGGGCGCGGAGTGAGCAGTTCTTC
V gene: TRBV7-9; D gene: NA; J gene: TRBJ2-1; clone size: NA; CDR3 protein: CASSIGQLSYNEQFF; CDR3 DNA: TGTGCCAGCAGCATCGGACAGCTTTCCTACAATGAGCAGTTCTTC
V gene: TRBV3-1; D gene: TRBD2; J gene: TRBJ2-5; clone size: many; CDR3 protein: CASSQEGGGYQETQYF; CDR3 DNA: TGTGCCAGCAGCCAAGAAGGCGGGGGGTACCAAGAGACCCAGTACTTC
V gene: TRBV27; D gene: NA; J gene: TRBJ1-1; clone size: NA; CDR3 protein: CASSFGRGAEAFF; CDR3 DNA: TGTGCCAGCAGTTTCGGCCGAGGAGCTGAAGCTTTCTTT
V gene: TRBV6-1; D gene: NA; J gene: TRBJ1-4; clone size: NA; CDR3 protein: CASSDWGANEKLFF; CDR3 DNA: TGTGCCAGCAGTGATTGGGGGGCAAATGAAAAACTGTTTTTT
V gene: TRBV20-1; D gene: TRBD2; J gene: TRBJ2-7; clone size: few; CDR3 protein: CSASQPRGDLDPVYEQYF; CDR3 DNA: TGCAGTGCTAGTCAACCCCGGGGGGATTTAGATCCCGTCTACGAGCAGTACTTC
V gene: TRBV18; D gene: TRBD1; J gene: TRBJ2-7; clone size: many; CDR3 protein: CASSPRTGNTYEQYF; CDR3 DNA: TGTGCCAGCTCACCGAGGACAGGGAACACCTACGAGCAGTACTTC
V gene: TRBV5-5; D gene: TRBD1; J gene: TRBJ1-5; clone size: many; CDR3 protein: CASSLAGTVYQPQHF; CDR3 DNA: TGTGCCAGCAGCTTGGCTGGGACAGTTTACCAGCCCCAGCATTTT
V gene: TRBV29-1; D gene: TRBD1; J gene: TRBJ2-3; clone size: NA; CDR3 protein: CSVEERTGTSTDTQYF; CDR3 DNA: TGCAGCGTTGAAGAAAGGACAGGGACTAGCACAGATACGCAGTATTTT
V gene: TRBV10-1; D gene: NA; J gene: TRBJ2-5; clone size: NA; CDR3 protein: CASRYRDQETQYF; CDR3 DNA: TGCGCCAGCAGGTACCGGGACCAAGAGACCCAGTACTTC
V gene: TRBV3-1; D gene: NA; J gene: TRBJ2-6; clone size: many; CDR3 protein: CASSRGRQLGSGANVLTF; CDR3 DNA: TGTGCCAGCAGCCGAGGGCGACAGTTAGGCTCTGGGGCCAACGTCCTGACTTTC
V gene: TRBV20-1; D gene: TRBD1; J gene: TRBJ1-2; clone size: few; CDR3 protein: CSATTMDRAGGYTF; CDR3 DNA: TGCAGTGCGACAACTATGGACAGGGCCGGTGGCTACACCTTC
V gene: TRBV20-1; D gene: NA; J gene: TRBJ2-7; clone size: NA; CDR3 protein: CSATIGWTTLLSPSYEQYF; CDR3 DNA: TGCAGTGCCACCATAGGGTGGACTACTCTCCTATCTCCCTCCTACGAGCAGTACTTC
V gene: TRBV18; D gene: NA; J gene: TRBJ2-2; clone size: few; CDR3 protein: CASSPDRVSELFF; CDR3 DNA: TGTGCCAGCTCACCCGACAGAGTTTCGGAGCTGTTTTTT
V gene: TRBV10-3; D gene: NA; J gene: TRBJ2-7; clone size: few; CDR3 protein: CAISDSRTASYEQYF; CDR3 DNA: TGTGCCATCAGTGACTCAAGGACAGCCTCCTACGAGCAGTACTTC
V gene: TRBV10-2; D gene: NA; J gene: TRBJ2-5; clone size: few; CDR3 protein: CASSEGRWAQYF; CDR3 DNA: TGCGCCAGCAGTGAAGGCCGGTGGGCCCAGTACTTC
V gene: TRBV11-2; D gene: TRBD1; J gene: TRBJ1-5; clone size: many; CDR3 protein: CASSQGVDGNQPQHF; CDR3 DNA: TGTGCCAGCTCACAGGGGGTTGACGGCAATCAGCCCCAGCATTTT
V gene: TRBV12-3/TRBV12-4; D gene: NA; J gene: TRBJ1-5; clone size: many; CDR3 protein: CASSPPGGHQPQHF; CDR3 DNA: TGTGCCAGCAGCCCCCCGGGGGGACATCAGCCCCAGCATTTT
V gene: TRBV27; D gene: NA; J gene: TRBJ1-2; clone size: many; CDR3 protein: CASSPSMIHGIGYTF; CDR3 DNA: TGTGCCAGCAGTCCGTCCATGATACATGGGATCGGCTACACCTTC
V gene: TRBV3-1; D gene: TRBD1; J gene: TRBJ1-1; clone size: many; CDR3 protein: CASRRDSSNTEAFF; CDR3 DNA: TGTGCCAGCAGACGGGACAGCTCGAACACTGAAGCTTTCTTT
V gene: TRBV29-1; D gene: NA; J gene: TRBJ1-2; clone size: few; CDR3 protein: CSVGFPRANYGYTF; CDR3 DNA: TGCAGCGTCGGATTTCCCAGAGCTAACTATGGCTACACCTTC
V gene: TRBV3-1; D gene: NA; J gene: TRBJ2-3; clone size: few; CDR3 protein: CASSQDEDTQYF; CDR3 DNA: TGTGCCAGCAGCCAAGATGAGGATACGCAGTATTTT
V gene: TRBV3-1; D gene: NA; J gene: TRBJ1-2; clone size: few; CDR3 protein: CASSQEDLVYGYTF; CDR3 DNA: TGTGCCAGCAGCCAAGAGGACCTAGTCTATGGCTACACCTTC
V gene: TRBV27; D gene: TRBD2; J gene: TRBJ2-1; clone size: NA; CDR3 protein: CASSLRGTSGGFFYNEQFF; CDR3 DNA: TGTGCCAGCAGTTTGAGAGGGACTAGCGGGGGGTTTTTCTACAATGAGCAGTTCTTC
V gene: TRBV3-1; D gene: TRBD1; J gene: TRBJ1-4; clone size: many; CDR3 protein: CASSPDRADEKLFF; CDR3 DNA: TGTGCCAGCAGTCCCGACAGGGCGGATGAAAAACTGTTTTTT